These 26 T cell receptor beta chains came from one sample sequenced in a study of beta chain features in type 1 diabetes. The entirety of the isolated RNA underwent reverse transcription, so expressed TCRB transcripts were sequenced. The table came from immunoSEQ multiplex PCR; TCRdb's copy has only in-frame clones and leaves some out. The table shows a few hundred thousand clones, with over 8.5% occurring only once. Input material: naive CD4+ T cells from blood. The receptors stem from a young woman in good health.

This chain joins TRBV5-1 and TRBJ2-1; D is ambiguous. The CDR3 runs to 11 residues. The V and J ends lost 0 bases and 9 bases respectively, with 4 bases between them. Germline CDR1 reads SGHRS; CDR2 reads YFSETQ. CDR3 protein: CASSLALEQFF. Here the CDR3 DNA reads TGCGCCAGCAGCTTGGCACTTGAGCAGTTCTTC.

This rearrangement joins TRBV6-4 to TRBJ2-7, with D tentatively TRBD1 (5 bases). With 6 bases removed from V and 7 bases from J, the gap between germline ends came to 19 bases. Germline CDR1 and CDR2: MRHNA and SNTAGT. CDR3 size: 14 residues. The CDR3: CASRPTVISPEQYF. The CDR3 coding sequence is TGTGCCAGCAGACCGACAGTCATAAGCCCGGAGCAGTACTTC.

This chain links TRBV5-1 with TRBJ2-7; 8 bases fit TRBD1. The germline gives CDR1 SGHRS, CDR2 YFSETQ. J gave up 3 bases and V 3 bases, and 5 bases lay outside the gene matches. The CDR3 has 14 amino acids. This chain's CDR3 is CASSSRTGSYEQYF. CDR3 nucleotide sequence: TGCGCCAGCAGCTCACGGACAGGGAGCTACGAGCAGTACTTC.

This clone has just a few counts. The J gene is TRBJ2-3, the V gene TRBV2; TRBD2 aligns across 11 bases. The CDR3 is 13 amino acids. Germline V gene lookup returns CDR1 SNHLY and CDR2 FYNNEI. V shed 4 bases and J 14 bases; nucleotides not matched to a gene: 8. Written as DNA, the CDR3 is TGTGCCAGCAGTGGCCTGGCTAGCGGGGGGCTGTATTTT. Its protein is CASSGLASGGLYF. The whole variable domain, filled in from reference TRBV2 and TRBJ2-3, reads EPEVTQTPSHQVTQMGQEVILRCVPISNHLYFYWYRQILGQKVEFLVSFYNNEISEKSEIFDDQFSVERPDGSNFTLKIRSTKLEDSAMYFCASSGLASGGLYFGPGTRLTVL.

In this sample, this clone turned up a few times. Here the CDR3 reads CASSRQGPGPYEQYF. Written as DNA, the CDR3 is TGTGCCAGCTCAAGACAGGGGCCAGGCCCCTACGAGCAGTACTTC. This chain joins TRBV18 and TRBJ2-7; 8 bases fit TRBD1. This CDR3 is built from 15 residues. CDR1 is KGHSH and CDR2 is LQKENI in the germline V gene. V dropped 5 bases and J dropped 2; count of bases not matched to a gene: 8.

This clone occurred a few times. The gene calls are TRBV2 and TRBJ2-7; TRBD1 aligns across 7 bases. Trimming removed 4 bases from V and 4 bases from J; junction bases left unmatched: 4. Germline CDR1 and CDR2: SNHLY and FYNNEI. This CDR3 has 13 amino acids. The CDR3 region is CASSATGFYEQYF. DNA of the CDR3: TGTGCCAGCAGTGCGACAGGGTTTTACGAGCAGTACTTC.

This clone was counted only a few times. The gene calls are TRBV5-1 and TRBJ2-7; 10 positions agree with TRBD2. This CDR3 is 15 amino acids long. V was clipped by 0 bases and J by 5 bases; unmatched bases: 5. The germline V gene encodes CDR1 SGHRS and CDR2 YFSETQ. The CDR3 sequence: CASSLGAGGLNEQYF. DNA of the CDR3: TGCGCCAGCAGCTTGGGAGCGGGAGGGCTCAACGAGCAGTACTTC.

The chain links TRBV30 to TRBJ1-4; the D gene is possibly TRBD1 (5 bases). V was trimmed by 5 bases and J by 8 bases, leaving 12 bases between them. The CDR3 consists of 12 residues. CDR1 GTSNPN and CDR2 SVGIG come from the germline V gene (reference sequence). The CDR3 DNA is TGTGCCTGGGGGGCAGCGCTAGAAAAACTGTTTTTT. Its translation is CAWGAALEKLFF.

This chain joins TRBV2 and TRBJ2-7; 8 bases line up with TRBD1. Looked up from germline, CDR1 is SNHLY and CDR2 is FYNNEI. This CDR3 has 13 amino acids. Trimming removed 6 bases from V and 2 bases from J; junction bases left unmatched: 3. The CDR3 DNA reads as TGTGCCAGCAGCACAGGGGGAGCCTACGAGCAGTACTTC. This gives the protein CASSTGGAYEQYF.

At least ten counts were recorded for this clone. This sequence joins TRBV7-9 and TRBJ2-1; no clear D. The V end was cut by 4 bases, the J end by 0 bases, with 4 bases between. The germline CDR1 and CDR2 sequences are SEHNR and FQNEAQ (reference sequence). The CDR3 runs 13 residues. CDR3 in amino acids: CASSSSSYNEQFF. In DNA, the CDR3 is TGTGCCAGCAGCTCCAGCTCCTACAATGAGCAGTTCTTC.

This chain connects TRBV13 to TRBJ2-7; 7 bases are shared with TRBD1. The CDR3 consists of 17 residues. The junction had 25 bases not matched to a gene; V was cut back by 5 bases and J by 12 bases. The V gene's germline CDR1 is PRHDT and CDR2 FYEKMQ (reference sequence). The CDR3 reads CASSQGGGLMDLVRPYF. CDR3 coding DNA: TGTGCCAGCAGCCAAGGGGGCGGGTTGATGGATCTGGTCCGTCCGTACTTC.

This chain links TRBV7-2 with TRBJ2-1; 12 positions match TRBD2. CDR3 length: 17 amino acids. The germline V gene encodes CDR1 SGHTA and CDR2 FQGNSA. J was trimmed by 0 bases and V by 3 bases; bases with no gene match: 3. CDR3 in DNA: TGTGCCAGCAGCTTGCGACTAGCGGGAGTCTCCTACAATGAGCAGTTCTTC. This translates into CASSLRLAGVSYNEQFF.

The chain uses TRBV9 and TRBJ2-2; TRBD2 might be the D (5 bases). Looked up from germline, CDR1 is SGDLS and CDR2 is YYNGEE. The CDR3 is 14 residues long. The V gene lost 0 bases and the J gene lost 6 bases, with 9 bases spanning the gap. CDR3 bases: TGTGCCAGCAGCGTAGCCCCCGGGGCCGGGGAGCTGTTTTTT. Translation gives CASSVAPGAGELFF.

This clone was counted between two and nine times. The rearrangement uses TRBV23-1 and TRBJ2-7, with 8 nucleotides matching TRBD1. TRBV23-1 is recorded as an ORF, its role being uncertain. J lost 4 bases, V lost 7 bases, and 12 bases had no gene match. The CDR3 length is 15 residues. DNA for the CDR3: TGCGCCAGCACCTCCGGGCACAGGGGGTTTTACGAGCAGTACTTC. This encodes CASTSGHRGFYEQYF.

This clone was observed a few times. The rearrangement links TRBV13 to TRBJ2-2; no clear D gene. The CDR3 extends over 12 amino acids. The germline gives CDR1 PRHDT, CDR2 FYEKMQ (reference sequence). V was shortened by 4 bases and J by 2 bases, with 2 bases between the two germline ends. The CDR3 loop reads CASSSNTGELFF. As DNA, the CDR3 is TGTGCCAGCAGCTCTAACACCGGGGAGCTGTTTTTT.

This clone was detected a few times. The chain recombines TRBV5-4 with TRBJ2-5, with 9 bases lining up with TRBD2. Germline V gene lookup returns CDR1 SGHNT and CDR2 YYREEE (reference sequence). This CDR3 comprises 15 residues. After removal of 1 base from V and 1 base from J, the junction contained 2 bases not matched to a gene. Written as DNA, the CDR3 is TGTGCCAGCAGCTTGACTAGCGGGCCCCAAGAGACCCAGTACTTC. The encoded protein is CASSLTSGPQETQYF.

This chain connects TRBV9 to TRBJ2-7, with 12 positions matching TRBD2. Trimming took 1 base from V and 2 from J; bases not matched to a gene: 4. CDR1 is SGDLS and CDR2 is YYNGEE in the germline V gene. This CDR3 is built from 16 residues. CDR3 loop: CASSVRGLAGTYEQYF. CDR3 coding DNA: TGTGCCAGCAGCGTAAGGGGACTAGCGGGTACCTACGAGCAGTACTTC.

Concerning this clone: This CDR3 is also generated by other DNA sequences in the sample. CDR3: CASSPLGQGYEQYF. DNA of the CDR3: TGTGCCAGCTCACCATTGGGACAGGGTTACGAGCAGTACTTC. The gene calls are TRBV18 and TRBJ2-7; 9 positions match TRBD1. Trimming at V came to 2 bases and at J to 4 bases, leaving 3 bases not matched to a gene. From germline, CDR1 is KGHSH and CDR2 LQKENI. The CDR3 contains 14 residues.

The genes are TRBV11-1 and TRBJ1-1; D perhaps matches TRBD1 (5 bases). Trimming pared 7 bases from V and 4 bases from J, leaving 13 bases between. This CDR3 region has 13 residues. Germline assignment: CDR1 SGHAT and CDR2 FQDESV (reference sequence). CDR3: CASNQGVGTEAFF. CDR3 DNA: TGTGCCAGCAACCAAGGGGTTGGCACTGAAGCTTTCTTT.

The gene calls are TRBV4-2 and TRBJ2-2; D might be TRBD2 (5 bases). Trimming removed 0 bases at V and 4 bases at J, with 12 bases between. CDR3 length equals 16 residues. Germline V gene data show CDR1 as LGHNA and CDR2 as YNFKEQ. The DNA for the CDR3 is TGTGCCAGCAGCCAAGATAGGAGGCCTAGCACCGGGGAGCTGTTTTTT. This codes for CASSQDRRPSTGELFF.

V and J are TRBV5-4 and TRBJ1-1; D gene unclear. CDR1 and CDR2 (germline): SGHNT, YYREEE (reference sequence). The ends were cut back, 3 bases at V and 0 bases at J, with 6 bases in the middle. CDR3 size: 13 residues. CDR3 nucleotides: TGTGCCAGCAGCTCTGACATGAACACTGAAGCTTTCTTT. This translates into CASSSDMNTEAFF.

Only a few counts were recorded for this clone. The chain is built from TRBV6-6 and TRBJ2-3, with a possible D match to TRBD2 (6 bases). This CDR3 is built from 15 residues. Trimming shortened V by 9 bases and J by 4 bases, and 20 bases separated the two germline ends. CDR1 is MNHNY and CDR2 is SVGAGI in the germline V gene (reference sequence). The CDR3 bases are TGTGCCAGTAGTGGAGCGGGTGTAGGACCAGATACGCAGTATTTT. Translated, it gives CASSGAGVGPDTQYF.

CDR3 in amino acids: CASSYSIGTGTNPLHF. The DNA for the CDR3 is TGTGCCAGCAGTTACTCGATCGGGACAGGCACCAACCCACTCCACTTT. The chain combines TRBV6-5 with TRBJ1-6; 8 bases match TRBD1. The CDR3 loop spans 16 amino acids. V dropped 0 bases and J dropped 16; count of bases not matched to a gene: 14. From germline, CDR1 is MNHEY and CDR2 SVGAGI.

CDR3 DNA: TGTGCCTGGAGTGTTTTGAGGAGAAGTAGTGAAGCTTTCTTT. Its protein product is CAWSVLRRSSEAFF. This chain joins TRBV30 and TRBJ1-1, with D unresolved. The germline V gene encodes CDR1 GTSNPN and CDR2 SVGIG (reference sequence). This CDR3 has 14 residues. V was trimmed by 0 bases and J by 7 bases, leaving 15 bases between them.

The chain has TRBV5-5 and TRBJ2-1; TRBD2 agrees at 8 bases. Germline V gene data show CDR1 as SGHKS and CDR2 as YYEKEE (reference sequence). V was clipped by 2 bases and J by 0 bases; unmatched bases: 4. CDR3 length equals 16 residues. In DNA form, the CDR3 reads TGTGCCAGCAGCTTCGGGGGGGCGATCTCCTACAATGAGCAGTTCTTC. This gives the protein CASSFGGAISYNEQFF.

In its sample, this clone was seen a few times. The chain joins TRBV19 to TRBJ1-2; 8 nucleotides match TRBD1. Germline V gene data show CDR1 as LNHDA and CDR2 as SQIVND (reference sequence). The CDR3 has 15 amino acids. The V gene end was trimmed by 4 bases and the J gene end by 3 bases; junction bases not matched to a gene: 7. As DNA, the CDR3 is TGTGCCAGTAGTACAAGACAGGGGAGGCACTATGGCTACACCTTC. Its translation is CASSTRQGRHYGYTF.